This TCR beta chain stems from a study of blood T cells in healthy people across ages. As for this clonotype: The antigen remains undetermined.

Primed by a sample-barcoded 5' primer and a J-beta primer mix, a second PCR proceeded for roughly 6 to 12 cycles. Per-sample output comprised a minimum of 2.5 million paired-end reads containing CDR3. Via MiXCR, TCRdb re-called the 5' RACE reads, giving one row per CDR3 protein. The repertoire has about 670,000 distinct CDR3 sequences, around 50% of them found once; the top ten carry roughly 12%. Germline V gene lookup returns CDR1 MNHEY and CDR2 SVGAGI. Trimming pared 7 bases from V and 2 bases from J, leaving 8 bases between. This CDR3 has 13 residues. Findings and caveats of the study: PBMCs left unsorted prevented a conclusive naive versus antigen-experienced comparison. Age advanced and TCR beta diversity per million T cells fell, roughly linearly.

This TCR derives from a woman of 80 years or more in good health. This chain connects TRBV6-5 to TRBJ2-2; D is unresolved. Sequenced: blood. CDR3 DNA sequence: TGTGCCAGCAAGCCGGGTAACACCGGGGAGCTGTTTTTT. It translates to CASKPGNTGELFF.